This TCR beta chain was documented in a study of control samples from healthy donors and cancer patients. Germline V gives CDR1 SEHNR, CDR2 FQNEAQ (reference sequence). The CDR3 runs to 14 residues. Trimming pared 5 bases from V and 0 bases from J, leaving 7 bases between. Generated by immunoSEQ multiplex PCR, the TCRdb table keeps only in-frame clones and is missing some. The sample has 100,000 to 120,000 clones, about 80% seen once. Sequenced: blood. This TCR was sampled from a woman between 45 and 60 years old in good health. This chain uses TRBV7-9 with TRBJ1-4; D gene uncertain. CDR3 DNA: TGTGCCAGCAGCGCGGGCCCAACTAATGAAAAACTGTTTTTT. Amino acids: CASSAGPTNEKLFF.